This record looks at one TCR beta chain sequence and its context. What antigen it recognizes has not been identified. No base-level quality is on record; no much larger clone is a single base apart. The entire isolated RNA was reverse transcribed using the High Capacity cDNA Reverse Transcription Kit, and thus expressed TCRB transcripts were sequenced. Deep immunoSEQ sequencing was applied to naive, central memory and regulatory T cell samples, giving an average of roughly 3.5 million total reads per sample. After sorted cells were lysed in RLT buffer, RNA was extracted with DNase-treated RNeasy Micro or Mini kits, with the choice depending on cell number. To prevent cross-contamination, every cell subset was processed on its own, while patient and healthy donor samples were processed together. The immunoSEQ multiplex PCR was used to amplify TCRB sequences from cDNA, generating 87-bp fragments that spanned the CDR3 region. Sequencing of the amplicons was done on the Illumina HiSeq platform. Per the original workflow: Synthetic template baselines were used to correct PCR bias computationally, reads within Hamming distance 2 were collapsed together, and singletons that could not be merged were discarded. By aligning reads against IMGT, V, D and J genes, CDR3 length, and insertions or deletions at six rearrangement sites were assigned. Within each subset, clonotype counts were normalized to sorted cell number, and only after that were true diversity and Gini coefficients computed with the tcR R package. Repertoire sharing was quantified using the overlap coefficient calculated on TCRB nucleotide sequences. Out-of-frame TCRB sequences from naive cells were analyzed to stand in for the pre-selection repertoire. Sourced from immuneACCESS, this table was stored by TCRdb with only in-frame sequences that have V and J called. A share of the clones is absent; for the studies checked, an unresolved V gene accounts for under half, and the remainder has no known explanation. The V and J calls and clone size are taken from that table; D and trimming were inferred from the DNA. Recorded for this sample are 200,000 to 300,000 clones; around 21% of them occurred a single time. The ten largest clones add up to around 0.03% of the sample.

Each donor gave one peripheral blood draw, averaging approximately 0.12 L, which was collected into heparinised tubes. Using a panel that included CD45RO, CCR7, CD25, CD127, CD95 and CD27, naive, central memory, regulatory and stem cell-like memory CD4+ T cells were sorted on a BD FACSAria II. Every sorted population had a purity above 98%. PBMCs were isolated immediately by Lymphoprep density gradient centrifugation and stained directly without culture. Samples were stained and sorted in pairs, with one healthy donor and one patient per experiment, so that batch effects were minimized. The data were obtained in a study of beta chain features in type 1 diabetes (dated by TCRdb to the late 2010s). Turning to the overall study: Patients and healthy donors did not differ in mean age, gender distribution, total cell number or subset yield. A total of over 90,000,000 sorted cells were examined across all samples, and a strong correlation was observed between cell number per subset and RNA yield. In the study, TCRB repertoires of sorted circulating CD4+ T cell subsets from recently diagnosed type 1 diabetes patients were compared with those of matched healthy donors. Regulatory and stem cell-like memory subsets were isolated from only 8 patients and about eight healthy donors, whereas naive and central memory subsets came from all 30 or so donors.

CDR1 and CDR2 were assigned from the germline V gene as SQVTM and ANQGSEA. The CDR3 has 14 amino acids, counting the end cysteine and phenylalanine. Here the CDR3 DNA is all that survives: 42 bases in frame from base 1. V and J are truncated by 4 bases and 4 bases respectively, leaving an intervening sequence of 13 bases. Points the paper makes about the study in general: Because cDNA was sequenced instead of genomic DNA, highly expressing activated cells could be over-represented, though the groups showed no difference in activation or CD3 levels. Only small numbers of individuals were included in the HLA sub-analyses, which left unresolved whether HLA type had any influence on TCRB rearrangement. Naive, central memory and regulatory TCRB repertoires appeared to be more similar among patients than among healthy donors. In all four CD4+ subsets, TCRB CDR3 length was moderately but significantly shorter in type 1 diabetes patients. PCR may preferentially amplify shorter templates, but because patient and control samples were amplified and corrected together, any resulting skew would affect both groups equally. At VDJ recombination sites, patients with type 1 diabetes made fewer insertions and deleted more nucleotides, a pattern implying thymic rearrangement abnormalities.

Sequences were obtained from naive CD4+ T cells from blood. Per the publication, the cell subset or site label means: true naive CD4+ T cells. The chain was built from TRBV29-1 and TRBJ1-4, with TRBD1 as a weak D call on 6 bases. The sequence came from a woman aged 35 to 49 with type 1 diabetes. The CDR3 protein is CSVGGEGVNEKLFF. The nucleotide sequence is given as TGCAGCGTTGGGGGCGAGGGGGTTAATGAAAAACTGTTTTTT.